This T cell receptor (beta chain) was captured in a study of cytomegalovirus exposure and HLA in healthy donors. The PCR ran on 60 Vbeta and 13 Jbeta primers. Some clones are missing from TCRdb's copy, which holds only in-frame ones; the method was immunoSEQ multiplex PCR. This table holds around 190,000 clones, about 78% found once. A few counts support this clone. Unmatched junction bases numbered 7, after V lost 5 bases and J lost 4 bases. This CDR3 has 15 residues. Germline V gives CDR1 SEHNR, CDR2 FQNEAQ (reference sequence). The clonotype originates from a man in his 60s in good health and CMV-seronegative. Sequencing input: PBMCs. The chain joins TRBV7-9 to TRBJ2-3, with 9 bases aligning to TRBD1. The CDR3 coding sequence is TGTGCCAGCAGCAGAACAGGGGGCGACTCAGATACGCAGTATTTT. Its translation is CASSRTGGDSDTQYF.